The 19 T cell receptor beta chains reported below all come from one sample, sequenced in a study of molecular identifiers for immune sequencing clone quantification. In TCRdb, the PCR reads were re-called with MiXCR into one record per CDR3 protein. The data show some 580,000 distinct CDR3 sequences, about 25% seen once. Sequencing used naive CD8+ T cells from blood, with Jurkat cell RNA spiked in. Documented subset: FACS-sorted CD8+CD4-CCR7+CD45RA+ naive T cells. Receptors originate from a human donor in good health. Some libraries in this study had Jurkat cell RNA spiked in.

The V and J genes are TRBV20-1 and TRBJ1-1; D not certain. V lost 0 bases, J lost 4 bases, and 9 bases lay in between. The germline CDR1 and CDR2 sequences are DFQATT and SNEGSKA (reference sequence). The CDR3 loop spans 13 amino acids. CDR3 DNA: TGCAGTGCTAGAGAGGGCCGTTCCACTGAAGCTTTCTTT. Its translation: CSAREGRSTEAFF.

As for this clonotype: An end of the junction does not agree with germline; a read error may underlie this. The chain is built from TRBV6-6 and TRBJ1-3; D is unresolved. This CDR3 has 16 amino acids. CDR1 is MNHNY and CDR2 is SVGAGI in the germline V gene (reference sequence). DNA of the CDR3: TGTGCCAGCAGTCCAACAAAATTTGAAACTGGAACCACCATATATTTT. This sequence encodes CASSPTKFETGTTIYF.

The chain uses TRBV7-9 and TRBJ2-5, with 9 bases that match TRBD2. This CDR3 contains 16 residues. Trimming at V came to 5 bases and at J to 2 bases, leaving 9 bases not matched to a gene. Germline CDR1 is SEHNR and CDR2 is FQNEAQ (reference sequence). The CDR3 nucleotides are TGTGCCAGCAGCCCCTTCTCTAGCGGGGAGCAAGAGACCCAGTACTTC. Translated, it gives CASSPFSSGEQETQYF.

The genes are TRBV19 and TRBJ2-1; a weak D match, TRBD2 (5 bases). The CDR3 contains 16 residues. In germline, CDR1 is LNHDA, CDR2 SQIVND (reference sequence). Trimming took off 5 bases at V and 7 bases at J, with 21 bases between the two ends. The CDR3: CASSPYREAPWNEQFF. In nucleotides, the CDR3 is TGTGCCAGTAGTCCATATCGGGAAGCCCCTTGGAATGAGCAGTTCTTC.

The chain carries TRBV2 and TRBJ2-1, with 14 bases matching TRBD2. The V and J ends lost 5 bases and 5 bases, in that order; junction bases with no gene match: 5. The CDR3 spans 16 residues. The V gene's germline CDR1 is SNHLY and CDR2 FYNNEI. The DNA for the CDR3 is TGTGCCAGCAGTCCAGGACTAGCGGGGGGCAACAATGAGCAGTTCTTC. It yields the protein CASSPGLAGGNNEQFF.

V gene TRBV28 combines with J gene TRBJ2-3, with TRBD1 matching 7 bases. There are 15 residues in the CDR3. Germline lookup yields CDR1 MDHEN and CDR2 SYDVKM. The V segment lost 5 bases and the J segment 4 bases; nucleotides outside the gene matches: 9. As DNA, the CDR3 is TGTGCCAGCAGTCTCCTTGACCAGGGGGCAGATACGCAGTATTTT. It yields the protein CASSLLDQGADTQYF.

In its sample, this clonotype was seen a few times. This rearrangement joins TRBV4-3 to TRBJ2-7; D may be TRBD1 (6 bases). The CDR3 is 14 residues long. Per the germline V gene, CDR1 is LGHNA and CDR2 is YSLEER. Trimming removed 1 base from V and 4 bases from J, with 11 bases in between. CDR3 in amino acids: CASSQVGGDYEQYF. Here the CDR3 DNA reads TGCGCCAGCAGCCAAGTAGGGGGTGATTACGAGCAGTACTTC.

About this clonotype itself: A much larger clonotype is one base distant, so this may be a read error. V gene TRBV7-9 combines with J gene TRBJ2-3; 7 bases match TRBD2. V was pared by 5 bases and J by 5 bases, with 10 bases of the junction left unmatched. Looked up from germline, CDR1 is SEHNR and CDR2 is FQNEAQ (reference sequence). CDR3 size: 15 residues. As DNA, the CDR3 is TGTGCCAGCAGCCCCCTTAGCGGGCCCATAGATACGCAGTATTTT. Translating it yields CASSPLSGPIDTQYF.

For this clonotype: A much larger clone differs by one base, so this may be a read error. The V and J genes are TRBV6-5 and TRBJ1-4, with 11 positions matching TRBD1. The CDR3 consists of 16 residues. The germline CDR1 and CDR2 sequences are MNHEY and SVGAGI. The CDR3 DNA reads TGTGCCAGCAGTACACCGAGGGACAGGGGGGATGAAAAACCGTTTTTT. Its translation is CASSTPRDRGDEKPFF.

About this clonotype: The CDR3 does not close with the conserved phenylalanine or tryptophan, likely indicating a read error. CDR3 in DNA: TGTGCCAGCAGCCTAGGGGCCGCCTACGAGCAGTACCTC. Amino acids: CASSLGAAYEQYL. The chain couples TRBV27 to TRBJ2-7, with a weak D call TRBD1 (5 bases). Trimming removed 6 bases at V and 2 bases at J, with 11 bases between. This CDR3 contains 13 residues. CDR1 is MNHEY and CDR2 is SMNVEV in the germline V gene (reference sequence).

This clonotype was counted ten times or more. The chain combines TRBV6-1 with TRBJ2-3; no definite D call. The germline CDR1 and CDR2 sequences are MNHNS and SASEGT. V shed 2 bases and J shed 5 bases, with 5 bases lying between them. This CDR3 contains 12 residues. The CDR3 sequence is CASSEWIDTQYF. CDR3 bases: TGTGCCAGCAGTGAATGGATAGATACGCAGTATTTT.

This clonotype was seen repeatedly, ten times or more. This chain joins TRBV5-1 and TRBJ2-7; D is perhaps TRBD1 or TRBD2 (5 bases each). This CDR3 is 13 amino acids long. From germline, CDR1 is SGHRS and CDR2 YFSETQ. V was pared by 4 bases and J by 3 bases, with 11 bases between. The CDR3 nucleotides are TGCGCCAGCAGCCATGGTGGGGGCTACGAGCAGTACTTC. It yields the protein CASSHGGGYEQYF. Full variable domain (remainder filled in from reference TRBV5-1 and TRBJ2-7): KAGVTQTPRYLIKTRGQQVTLSCSPISGHRSVSWYQQTPGQGLQFLFEYFSETQRNKGNFPGRFSGRQFSNSRSEMNVSTLELGDSALYLCASSHGGGYEQYFGPGTRLTVT.

This clonotype was recorded many times. This chain connects TRBV12-3 or TRBV12-4 to TRBJ1-1; no clear D. This CDR3 region has 13 residues. Trimming left V 3 bases short and J 1 base short, with 6 bases between. The DNA for the CDR3 is TGTGCCAGCAGTTTGTTCGCGAACACTGAAGCTTTCTTT. Protein: CASSLFANTEAFF.

This clonotype was picked up a small number of times. The chain uses TRBV30 and TRBJ2-7; D might be TRBD2 (5 bases). The CDR3 spans 14 residues. Trimming stripped 3 bases from V and 0 bases from J, with 12 bases between. Germline CDR1 GTSNPN, CDR2 SVGIG (reference sequence). CDR3: CAWREDLYSYEQYF. CDR3 nucleotides: TGTGCCTGGAGGGAGGACTTATACTCCTACGAGCAGTACTTC.

In its sample, this clonotype was seen a few times. CDR3 in DNA: TGTGCCAGCAGCCGAGCGGGGGGGCTTTTGGAGACCCAGTACTTC. Residues: CASSRAGGLLETQYF. The rearrangement links TRBV2 to TRBJ2-5; 10 bases agree with TRBD2. Germline CDR1 and CDR2: SNHLY and FYNNEI. Trimming took 6 bases from V and 5 from J; bases not matched to a gene: 9. The CDR3 covers 15 residues.

The chain recombines TRBV24-1 with TRBJ2-3; TRBD1 agrees at 7 bases. The V gene's germline CDR1 is KGHDR and CDR2 SFDVKD. Losses at the gene ends were 5 bases for V and 4 bases for J; bases not matched to a gene: 8. The CDR3 contains 15 residues. The CDR3 region has the DNA TGTGCCACCAGTGGCCGGGACAGCACGGCAGATACGCAGTATTTT. Translated: CATSGRDSTADTQYF.

The table lists this clonotype with many counts. The chain has TRBV6-5 and TRBJ2-3; D unclear. Trimming left V 4 bases short and J 4 bases short, with 15 bases between. The V gene's germline CDR1 is MNHEY and CDR2 SVGAGI. The CDR3 loop spans 15 amino acids. The CDR3 loop reads CASSSISPVADTQYF. For the CDR3, the DNA is TGTGCCAGCAGTTCGATTAGCCCAGTGGCAGATACGCAGTATTTT.

The chain is built from TRBV19 and TRBJ1-4; no definite D call. Germline values: CDR1 LNHDA, CDR2 SQIVND (reference sequence). There are 16 residues in the CDR3. Trimming cost V 3 bases and J 0 bases, with 11 bases left between them. CDR3 in DNA: TGTGCCAGTAGTATGTGGAGCGGAGCAACTAATGAAAAACTGTTTTTT. This translates into CASSMWSGATNEKLFF. Drawing the rest from reference TRBV19 and TRBJ1-4, the complete variable domain is DGGITQSPKYLFRKEGQNVTLSCEQNLNHDAMYWYRQDPGQGLRLIYYSQIVNDFQKGDIAEGYSVSREKKESFPLTVTSAQKNPTAFYLCASSMWSGATNEKLFFGSGTQLSVL.

This clonotype appeared a few times. The chain employs TRBV27 and TRBJ2-4, with D maybe TRBD2 (5 bases). The V end was cut by 8 bases, the J end by 5 bases, with 13 bases between. The CDR3 extends over 13 amino acids. The V gene's germline CDR1 is MNHEY and CDR2 SMNVEV (reference sequence). CDR3 residues: CASGEGSQNIQYF. The DNA of the CDR3 is TGTGCCAGCGGTGAGGGTTCTCAAAACATTCAGTACTTC.